This is a list of T cell receptor beta chains from one sample in a study of blood T cell repertoires in COVID-19. Data came from immunoSEQ multiplex PCR; TCRdb stores just in-frame clones and leaves some out. The sample consists of some 68,000 clones, more than 80% of them appearing once. Input material: peripheral blood. The receptors were sampled from a man in his fifties with acute or convalescent COVID-19. Both conserved end residues are part of each CDR3.

>TRBV3-1/TRBV3-2|TRBJ2-2
CASSQEVVTANTGELFF
>TRBV18|TRBJ1-3
CASSPGRGTSGNTIYF
>TRBV28|TRBJ1-5
CASSYTGHYSNQPQHF
>TRBV24-1|TRBJ1-2
CATSTDNHNYGYTF
>TRBV29-1|TRBJ2-1
CSVEGTSGRVYNEQFF
>TRBV11-3|TRBJ1-2
CASSPRSGQGDGYTF
>TRBV3-1/TRBV3-2|TRBJ2-3
CASSQGASTDTQYF
>TRBV6-2/TRBV6-3|TRBJ1-1
CASSYDRAITAFF
>TRBV19|TRBJ2-5
CASRASGRAETQYF
>TRBV7-2|TRBJ2-1
CASSSGLAGHNEQFF
>TRBV15|TRBJ1-2
CATRPQGGANYGYTF
>TRBV19|TRBJ1-1
CASTPLRSRVTEAFF
>TRBV11-2|TRBJ2-3
CASSPVGTSGRYF